The T cell receptor (beta chain) described here comes from a study of cytomegalovirus exposure and HLA in healthy donors. Germline V gene sequence: CDR1 GTSNPN, CDR2 SVGIG (reference sequence). The CDR3 extends over 13 amino acids. Trimming left V 0 bases short and J 8 bases short, with 11 bases between. The primer mix had 60 Vbeta and 13 Jbeta primers. The data were produced by immunoSEQ multiplex PCR, yet TCRdb's version contains in-frame clones alone and is incomplete. Of around 120,000 clones listed, about three quarters were seen once; the top ten hold roughly 3%. In its sample, this clone was seen once. Its antigen is still unknown. Overall study findings and caveats: Generally TCR sequences proved uncommon, though certain public TCRs appeared in numerous donors. Reported results showed that the classifier diagnosed cytomegalovirus status with high specificity and sensitivity.

The chain couples TRBV30 to TRBJ1-5; no firm D call. The sequencing input was PBMCs. The receptor was derived from a human donor in good health. This chain's CDR3 is CAWSVGGREPQHF. The CDR3, as DNA: TGTGCCTGGAGTGTTGGAGGGCGGGAGCCCCAGCATTTT.